Each of the 14 T cell receptor beta chains below was sequenced from the same sample in a study of T cells after posttransplantation cyclophosphamide. Profiling relied on immunoSEQ multiplex PCR, and the TCRdb table lists in-frame clones only, not all of them. Singletons are absent from the sample, which has fewer than 40,000 clones. Sequencing was carried out using PBMCs. The source is a woman under 40 in good health and a related stem cell transplant donor.

This clone was observed many times. V gene TRBV7-9 combines with J gene TRBJ1-2; 7 bases fit TRBD1. This CDR3 region has 14 residues. Germline CDR1 SEHNR, CDR2 FQNEAQ (reference sequence). Losses at the gene ends were 5 bases for V and 1 base for J; bases not matched to a gene: 4. CDR3 sequence (DNA): TGTGCCAGCAGCGTAAGGGACAGTAACTATGGCTACACCTTC. Translating gives CASSVRDSNYGYTF.

In this sample, this clone turned up many times. J is TRBJ2-7 and V is TRBV6-1, with 8 bases fitting TRBD1. V trimming: 6 bases; J trimming: 5 bases; junction bases outside the gene matches: 6. Germline-derived CDR1 and CDR2 are MNHNS and SASEGT. This CDR3 comprises 13 residues. The CDR3 nucleotides read TGTGCCAGCAGCCCGGGACAGGTAGACGAGCAGTACTTC. It yields the protein CASSPGQVDEQYF.

This clone was seen at least ten times. J is TRBJ1-3 and V is TRBV4-2; 9 bases map to TRBD1. Germline CDR1 is LGHNA and CDR2 is YNFKEQ. This CDR3 spans 15 amino acids. J gave up 4 bases and V 8 bases, and 9 bases lay outside the gene matches. In DNA, the CDR3 is TGTGCCAGCGGCGGGACAGGGAATGGAGGAAACACCATATATTTT. Its protein product is CASGGTGNGGNTIYF.

This clone was picked up a small number of times. The chain joins TRBV29-1 to TRBJ1-1; D remains ambiguous. The V gene's germline CDR1 is SQVTM and CDR2 ANQGSEA. The CDR3 loop spans 12 amino acids. The V gene lost 7 bases and the J gene lost 13 bases, with 22 bases spanning the gap. CDR3 in amino acids: CSATYGDTQVFF. The CDR3 DNA follows: TGCAGCGCCACTTATGGTGACACTCAAGTTTTCTTT.

This clone showed up many times. This chain connects TRBV11-3 to TRBJ2-1; 9 bases match TRBD1. The V gene's germline CDR1 is SGHNT and CDR2 YENEEA. After removal of 4 bases from V and 6 bases from J, the junction contained 7 bases not matched to a gene. This CDR3 spans 15 amino acids. CDR3 sequence reads: CASSSRDRVPNEQFF. CDR3 bases: TGTGCCAGCAGCTCCCGGGACAGGGTCCCCAATGAGCAGTTCTTC. Using reference TRBV11-3 and TRBJ2-1 for the parts outside the CDR3, the full variable domain is EAGVVQSPRYKIIEKKQPVAFWCNPISGHNTLYWYLQNLGQGPELLIRYENEEAVDDSQLPKDRFSAERLKGVDSTLKIQPAELGDSAVYLCASSSRDRVPNEQFFGPGTRLTVL.

This clone was detected many times. V is TRBV10-3 and J is TRBJ1-5; D is undetermined. CDR3 length: 13 residues. V lost 5 bases, J lost 3 bases, and 8 bases lay in between. Germline-derived CDR1 and CDR2 are ENHRY and SYGVKD. The CDR3: CAISPGFNQPQHF. The CDR3 nucleotides are TGTGCCATCAGTCCGGGGTTCAATCAGCCCCAGCATTTT.

This clone appeared a few times. The chain uses TRBV5-1 and TRBJ2-5, with 13 bases lining up with TRBD2. CDR3 length: 16 amino acids. Per germline, CDR1 SGHRS and CDR2 YFSETQ. V was clipped by 4 bases and J by 4 bases; unmatched bases: 7. The CDR3 sequence is CASSPRTSGGGETQYF. CDR3 nucleotides: TGCGCCAGCAGCCCAAGGACTAGCGGGGGCGGAGAGACCCAGTACTTC.

This clone has at least ten counts. CDR3 sequence (DNA): TGTGCCAGTAGTATAGCAGGGGCTTTCAATCAGCCCCAGCATTTT. Its protein product is CASSIAGAFNQPQHF. The genes are TRBV19 and TRBJ1-5, with D possibly matching TRBD1 (6 bases). In germline, CDR1 is LNHDA, CDR2 SQIVND (reference sequence). V gave up 1 base and J gave up 3 bases, with 10 bases separating them. The CDR3 contains 15 residues.

This clone was detected ten times or more. The CDR3 DNA follows: TGCGCCAGCAGCATGGGACTAGCGGGGGGCACAGATACGCAGTATTTT. The encoded protein is CASSMGLAGGTDTQYF. This rearrangement joins TRBV5-1 to TRBJ2-3, with 14 positions matching TRBD2. The CDR3 sequence is 16 residues long. With 4 bases clipped from V and 1 base from J, the junction kept 2 bases outside the gene matches. Germline CDR1 SGHRS, CDR2 YFSETQ.

This clone was detected many times. The chain links TRBV2 to TRBJ1-1; D is ambiguous. This CDR3 region has 13 residues. Germline V CDR1 and CDR2: SNHLY, FYNNEI. Trimming pared 7 bases from V and 3 bases from J, leaving 12 bases between. DNA for the CDR3: TGTGCCAGCAATGTCCAGGCTTACACTGAAGCTTTCTTT. Protein product: CASNVQAYTEAFF.

Many counts were recorded for this clone. The V gene is TRBV30, the J gene TRBJ1-1; D is unresolved. Trimming took 0 bases from V and 0 from J, leaving 17 bases between them. The CDR3 covers 17 residues. Germline V lookup: CDR1 GTSNPN, CDR2 SVGIG (reference sequence). Written as DNA, the CDR3 is TGTGCCTGGAGTGTATCAAGGTTGGCAACCCTGAACACTGAAGCTTTCTTT. Protein sequence: CAWSVSRLATLNTEAFF.

This clone was counted at least ten times. The chain carries TRBV7-2 and TRBJ1-1; 9 bases agree with TRBD1. Per germline, CDR1 SGHTA and CDR2 FQGNSA. V lost 5 bases and J lost 5; bases outside the gene matches: 6. This CDR3 has 14 residues. CDR3: CASSETGGKTEAFF. CDR3 in DNA: TGTGCCAGCAGCGAAACAGGGGGCAAGACTGAAGCTTTCTTT.

V is TRBV7-8 and J is TRBJ1-2; weak D call: TRBD1 (5 bases). The V and J ends lost 1 base and 5 bases respectively, with 11 bases between them. Germline lookup yields CDR1 SGHVS and CDR2 FQNEAQ. CDR3 size: 14 residues. CDR3 nucleotides: TGTGCCAGCAGCTTAGGGTCGGGGGGATATGGCTACACCTTC. Its translation: CASSLGSGGYGYTF.

This clone was seen repeatedly, ten times or more. The chain uses TRBV7-9 and TRBJ1-4; 7 positions agree with TRBD1. Germline V gene data show CDR1 as SEHNR and CDR2 as FQNEAQ (reference sequence). The trim removed 5 bases at V and 4 bases at J, leaving 4 bases unmatched. This CDR3 has 14 amino acids. Here the CDR3 DNA reads TGTGCCAGCAGCCAAGGACAGGATAATGAAAAACTGTTTTTT. Amino acids: CASSQGQDNEKLFF.